This T cell receptor beta chain was captured by sequencing in a study of blood T cell repertoires in COVID-19. The V gene lost 6 bases and the J gene lost 3 bases, with 19 bases spanning the gap. Germline V gene lookup returns CDR1 SEHNR and CDR2 FQNEAQ (reference sequence). This CDR3 has 16 amino acids. Sequencing used immunoSEQ multiplex PCR; TCRdb keeps in-frame clones, though not all of them. The table includes 90,000 to 150,000 clones, 85% detected once. The chain uses TRBV7-9 and TRBJ2-3; tentatively, D is TRBD2 (6 bases). Sequencing was done on a sample of peripheral blood. This TCR derives from a man older than 75 with acute or convalescent COVID-19. The CDR3 loop is CASRPFLGGLTDTQYF. CDR3 in DNA: TGTGCCAGCAGACCCTTCCTAGGAGGGTTAACAGATACGCAGTATTTT. The whole variable domain, remainder taken from reference TRBV7-9 and TRBJ2-3, is DTGVSQNPRHKITKRGQNVTFRCDPISEHNRLYWYRQTLGQGPEFLTYFQNEAQLEKSRLLSDRFSAERPKGSFSTLEIQRTEQGDSAMYLCASRPFLGGLTDTQYFGPGTRLTVL.